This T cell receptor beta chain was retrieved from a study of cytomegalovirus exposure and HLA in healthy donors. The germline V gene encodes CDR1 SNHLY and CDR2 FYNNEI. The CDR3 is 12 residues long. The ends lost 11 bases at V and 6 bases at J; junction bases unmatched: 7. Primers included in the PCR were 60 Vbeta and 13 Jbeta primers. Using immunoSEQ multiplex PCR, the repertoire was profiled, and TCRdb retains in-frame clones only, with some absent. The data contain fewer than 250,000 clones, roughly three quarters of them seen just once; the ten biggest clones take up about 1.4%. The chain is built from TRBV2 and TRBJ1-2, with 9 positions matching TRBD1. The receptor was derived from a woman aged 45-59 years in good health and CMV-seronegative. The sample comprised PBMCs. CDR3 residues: CASSTGGHGYTF. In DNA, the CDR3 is TGTGCCTCCTCTACAGGGGGCCATGGCTACACCTTC.